The rows below give T cell receptor beta chains drawn from one sample of a study of T-cell memory formation after mild COVID-19. TCRdb fed the 5' RACE reads into MiXCR, producing one record per CDR3 protein. Of hundreds of thousands of distinct CDR3 sequences in the sample, roughly 13% were seen once. The sample taken for sequencing was PBMCs or a T cell subset sorted from them (not recorded which). The receptors were gathered from a young man who had mild COVID-19 (a few samples of this study predate the infection). Cell type and time point are not known. The CDR3 runs from the conserved cysteine through the conserved F or W. A D gene is named only where the DNA matches it firmly. Only part of the rows carry a size: once, few, many, or a class if the clone is expanded.

many,TRBV11-2,TRBJ2-4,NA,TGTGCCAGCAGCTTGGAGGCCAAAAACATTCAGTACTTC,CASSLEAKNIQYF
NA,TRBV29-1,TRBJ1-2,NA,TGCAGCGTTGAAGTCGTCAACGAAGACGGGGGAGGCTATGGCTACACCTTC,CSVEVVNEDGGGYGYTF
few,TRBV20-1,TRBJ1-6,TRBD1,TGCAGTGCTAGAGAGAGACAGGGGAATTCACCCCTCCACTTT,CSARERQGNSPLHF
once,TRBV7-2,TRBJ2-1,NA,TGTGCCAGCAGCTTAGTACGACGTAATGAGCAGTTCTTC,CASSLVRRNEQFF
once,TRBV20-1,TRBJ2-3,TRBD1,TGCAGTGCTAGAATGGGACAGGGGTATTATAGCACAGATACGCAGTATTTT,CSARMGQGYYSTDTQYF
NA,TRBV2,TRBJ2-1,NA,TGTGCCAGCATTATGACTAGACGGAGTGAGCAGTTCTTC,CASIMTRRSEQFF
few,TRBV5-1,TRBJ2-1,TRBD2,TGCGCCAGCAGCCCCCTACTAGCGGGGGGCTACAATGAGCAGTTCTTC,CASSPLLAGGYNEQFF
NA,TRBV12-3/TRBV12-4,TRBJ2-4,TRBD1,TGTGCCAGCAGTAAAGGACAGGGTGGGGGCAAAAACATTCAGTACTTC,CASSKGQGGGKNIQYF
many,TRBV24-1,TRBJ2-1,NA,TGTGCCACCAGTGGCAGGAGCGAGTGGGACAATGAGCAGTTCTTC,CATSGRSEWDNEQFF
few,TRBV20-1,TRBJ1-1,TRBD1,TGCAGTGCTGGGGACAGGGGAGACACTGAAGCTTTCTTT,CSAGDRGDTEAFF
few,TRBV2,TRBJ1-1,NA,TGTGCCAGCAGTGGGGGAGACACTGAAGCTTTCTTT,CASSGGDTEAFF
NA,TRBV2,TRBJ2-6,NA,TGTGCCAGCAGTCCTCCCCGCTCTGGGGCCAACGTCCTGACTTTC,CASSPPRSGANVLTF
few,TRBV4-1,TRBJ2-5,TRBD1,TGCGCCAGCAGCCAAGGGACAGGGAGTAGAGAGACCCAGTACTTC,CASSQGTGSRETQYF